This T cell receptor (beta chain) came from a study of blood T cell repertoires in COVID-19. Study details: Acute-phase and convalescent COVID-19 samples originated in the United States, Italy and Spain. From T cells, B-cell-depleted T cells, or PBMCs came the material, which was cDNA or gDNA.

Original analysis: From reference gene primer amplification, estimates of nucleated cell counts were derived. Method: immunoSEQ multiplex PCR; TCRdb's copy keeps in-frame clones and lacks some. That table is the source of V, J and clone size, and D and trimming were worked out from the DNA. The table includes 70,000 to 95,000 clones, 84% detected once. Germline CDR1 reads MDHEN; CDR2 reads SYDVKM. Losses at the gene ends were 5 bases for V and 2 bases for J; bases not matched to a gene: 5. CDR3 length: 14 amino acids. The sequencing input was peripheral blood. The TCR sequence derives from a woman aged 45-59 years with acute or convalescent COVID-19. V is TRBV28 and J is TRBJ1-2; 7 bases map to TRBD1. This chain's CDR3 is CASSPPGQNYGYTF. The CDR3 nucleotides read TGTGCCAGCAGTCCCCCGGGACAGAACTATGGCTACACCTTC.